The clone carrying this T cell receptor beta chain has more than one count but fewer than ten. Sequenced by immunoSEQ multiplex PCR; TCRdb stores in-frame clones only, minus some. The sample includes hundreds of thousands of clones, around 90% of them seen just once. The data were taken from a study of blood T cell repertoires in COVID-19. Sequencing was done on a sample of peripheral blood. The sequence derives from a woman in her 50s who had recovered from COVID-19.

Here the CDR3 DNA reads TGTGCCAGCAATACAGGGATGTGGAATTCACCCCTCCACTTT. Protein sequence: CASNTGMWNSPLHF. V and J are TRBV6-5 and TRBJ1-6; D possibly corresponds to TRBD1 (6 bases). Trimming left V 7 bases short and J 7 bases short, with 14 bases between. The CDR3 extends over 14 amino acids. Germline loops: CDR1 MNHEY, CDR2 SVGAGI.